This TCR beta chain was sequenced for a study of early T cells in non-severe SARS-CoV-2 infection. On the study more broadly: It was bulk RNA from unsorted whole blood that was sequenced, and the chains were unpaired. General study findings and limits: Matching against VDJdb likely underestimated virus-specific expansions, favoring anti-spike CD8.

Unique molecular identifiers were attached to individual cDNA molecules. One entry per CDR3 protein, called by TCRdb with MiXCR from the 5' RACE reads. Of about 83,000 distinct CDR3 sequences in the sample, 10% were seen once. This clonotype was detected a few times. What it recognizes is unknown. Germline values: CDR1 LGHNA, CDR2 YNFKEQ. V was clipped by 1 base and J by 2 bases, with 9 bases between them. This CDR3 has 14 residues. The sequencing here drew on whole blood, taken at baseline. The chain joins TRBV4-2 to TRBJ2-7; D is ambiguous. This TCR came from an adult who was a healthcare worker with PCR-confirmed SARS-CoV-2 infection or an uninfected control (not recorded which). The CDR3, as DNA: TGTGCCAGCAGCCAAGTCGACACGGCCTACGAGCAGTACTTC. Protein sequence: CASSQVDTAYEQYF.